One sample yielded the 28 T cell receptor beta chains listed below, sequenced in a study of OX40 agonist ivuxolimab in advanced cancers. Method: immunoSEQ multiplex PCR; TCRdb's copy keeps in-frame clones and lacks some. The table shows around 51,000 clones, with more than 70% occurring only once. The sample consisted of CD4+ or CD8+ T cells sorted from blood, taken in a trial of the OX40 agonist ivuxolimab. All receptors come from an adult with an advanced solid tumor such as melanoma, head and neck, liver or kidney cancer.

This clone has a single count. This chain connects TRBV5-4 to TRBJ1-4; 9 bases align to TRBD1. Germline CDR1 SGHNT, CDR2 YYREEE (reference sequence). The V and J ends lost 4 bases and 7 bases, in that order; junction bases with no gene match: 2. The CDR3 spans 13 residues. CDR3 region: CASSRDRVEKLFF. The CDR3 nucleotides read TGTGCCAGCAGCCGGGACAGGGTTGAAAAACTGTTTTTT.

This clone has just one count. The chain combines TRBV28 with TRBJ1-2, with 8 bases that match TRBD1. CDR1 is MDHEN, CDR2 SYDVKM, per germline. Losses at the gene ends were 6 bases for V and 5 bases for J; bases not matched to a gene: 8. This CDR3 has 14 residues. The CDR3 nucleotides are TGTGCCAGCAGCCCAACGGACAGGGAATATGGCTACACCTTC. The encoded protein is CASSPTDREYGYTF.

V usage is TRBV5-4 and J usage is TRBJ1-1; 9 bases are shared with TRBD1. Trimming cost V 4 bases and J 2 bases; bases outside gene matches: 9. From germline, CDR1 is SGHNT and CDR2 YYREEE (reference sequence). The CDR3 has 16 residues. The CDR3 spells CASSREQGAGNTEAFF. The CDR3 bases are TGTGCCAGCAGCCGGGAACAGGGGGCTGGTAACACTGAAGCTTTCTTT. The variable domain in full, completed from reference TRBV5-4 and TRBJ1-1, reads ETGVTQSPTHLIKTRGQQVTLRCSSQSGHNTVSWYQQALGQGPQFIFQYYREEENGRGNFPPRFSGLQFPNYSSELNVNALELDDSALYLCASSREQGAGNTEAFFGQGTRLTVV.

V is TRBV9 and J is TRBJ1-6, with TRBD1 matching over 8 bases. The CDR3 sequence is 16 residues long. V trimming: 0 bases; J trimming: 3 bases; junction bases outside the gene matches: 2. Per the germline V gene, CDR1 is SGDLS and CDR2 is YYNGEE. The CDR3, as DNA: TGTGCCAGCAGCGTAGAAGGGACAGGCTATAATTCACCCCTCCACTTT. Protein product: CASSVEGTGYNSPLHF.

The chain combines TRBV7-8 with TRBJ1-5; the match to TRBD1 covers 9 bases. This CDR3 is 17 amino acids long. The germline V gene encodes CDR1 SGHVS and CDR2 FQNEAQ. The ends lost 1 base at V and 6 bases at J; junction bases unmatched: 10. CDR3 region: CASSLEGQGIRGQPQHF. CDR3 bases: TGTGCCAGCAGCTTAGAGGGACAGGGAATCCGCGGTCAGCCCCAGCATTTT.

The V and J genes are TRBV27 and TRBJ2-1, with a tentative D call TRBD1 (6 bases). V lost 6 bases and J lost 0, with 12 bases in between. The germline V gene has CDR1 MNHEY and CDR2 SMNVEV (reference sequence). This CDR3 is built from 15 residues. CDR3 coding DNA: TGTGCCAGCAGATCTGGGGGCAGCTCCTACAATGAGCAGTTCTTC. It encodes CASRSGGSSYNEQFF.

The V call is TRBV7-9, the J call TRBJ1-4, with D maybe TRBD1 (6 bases). V lost 0 bases, J lost 3 bases, and 14 bases lay in between. This CDR3 comprises 17 residues. CDR1 SEHNR and CDR2 FQNEAQ come from the germline V gene (reference sequence). The chain's CDR3 is CASSLARGGVPNEKLFF. The CDR3 nucleotides read TGTGCCAGCAGCTTAGCCAGGGGCGGGGTTCCTAATGAAAAACTGTTTTTT.

The gene calls are TRBV5-1 and TRBJ1-2, with 9 nucleotides matching TRBD1. The CDR3 has 15 amino acids. Germline values: CDR1 SGHRS, CDR2 YFSETQ. V was clipped by 3 bases and J by 7 bases; unmatched bases: 10. Here the CDR3 reads CASSSGTGPLLGYTF. The CDR3, as DNA: TGCGCCAGCAGCTCGGGGACAGGGCCCCTCCTTGGCTACACCTTC.

This clone was observed a single time. The chain recombines TRBV2 with TRBJ2-7; TRBD2 matches 9 bases. Germline-derived CDR1 and CDR2 are SNHLY and FYNNEI. The trim removed 8 bases at V and 5 bases at J, leaving 13 bases unmatched. This CDR3 is 15 amino acids long. CDR3 protein: CASGGTSRLGDEQYF. DNA of the CDR3: TGTGCCAGCGGAGGGACTAGCCGACTCGGCGACGAGCAGTACTTC.

The CDR3 loop is CASSQEFSFGDEQFF. CDR3 in DNA: TGTGCCAGCAGCCAAGAATTCAGCTTTGGGGATGAGCAGTTCTTC. The chain joins TRBV14 to TRBJ2-1, with D unresolved. The V gene's germline CDR1 is SGHDN and CDR2 FVKESK. This CDR3 comprises 15 residues. V was pared by 0 bases and J by 8 bases, with 14 bases between. The entire variable domain, with the rest obtained from reference TRBV14 and TRBJ2-1, is as follows: EAGVTQFPSHSVIEKGQTVTLRCDPISGHDNLYWYRRVMGKEIKFLLHFVKESKQDESGMPNNRFLAERTGGTYSTLKVQPAELEDSGVYFCASSQEFSFGDEQFFGPGTRLTVL.

The rearrangement joins TRBV6-6 to TRBJ2-3; D gene ambiguous. V was trimmed by 5 bases and J by 2 bases, leaving 8 bases between them. The CDR3 runs 13 residues. The germline CDR1 and CDR2 sequences are MNHNY and SVGAGI (reference sequence). The CDR3 spells CASSIDLTDTQYF. DNA of the CDR3: TGTGCCAGCAGTATTGACCTCACAGATACGCAGTATTTT.

This clone was counted once. The chain carries TRBV29-1 and TRBJ2-2; no firm D call. CDR1 SQVTM and CDR2 ANQGSEA come from the germline V gene. The V end was cut by 4 bases, the J end by 7 bases, with 10 bases between. This CDR3 region has 12 residues. CDR3 DNA: TGCAGCGTTGGGTGGGCTGGCGGGGAGCTGTTTTTT. Translated: CSVGWAGGELFF.

This clone was found a few times. The rearrangement links TRBV2 to TRBJ2-7; 7 positions match TRBD2. Germline CDR1 is SNHLY and CDR2 is FYNNEI. The CDR3 is 14 residues long. The junction had 7 bases not matched to a gene; V was cut back by 6 bases and J by 2 bases. This CDR3 is CASSGASGTYEQYF. CDR3 nucleotide sequence: TGTGCCAGCAGCGGGGCTAGCGGTACCTACGAGCAGTACTTC.

The V gene is TRBV21-1, the J gene TRBJ2-2. TRBV21-1 has pseudogene status. The CDR3 length is 19 residues. DNA of the CDR3: TGTGCCAGCAGCCCCCGGGGGGAGCCTAGGGACAGGAACACCGGGGAGCTGTTTTTT. Translated: CASSPRGEPRDRNTGELFF.

V is TRBV9 and J is TRBJ2-7; TRBD1 agrees at 8 bases. The CDR3 runs 14 residues. Unmatched junction bases numbered 3, after V lost 0 bases and J lost 4 bases. In germline, CDR1 is SGDLS, CDR2 YYNGEE. CDR3 DNA: TGTGCCAGCAGCGTAGGACAGGGGAAATACGAGCAGTACTTC. Its protein is CASSVGQGKYEQYF.

The chain has TRBV5-6 and TRBJ2-7; no clear D. The CDR3 is made up of 14 amino acids. The V gene lost 6 bases and the J gene lost 0 bases, with 13 bases spanning the gap. The germline V gene encodes CDR1 SGHDT and CDR2 YYEEEE. This CDR3 is CASTGIASSYEQYF. The CDR3 DNA sequence: TGTGCCAGCACTGGAATAGCCTCCTCCTACGAGCAGTACTTC.

The chain couples TRBV28 to TRBJ1-1; TRBD1 aligns across 8 bases. The CDR3 spans 14 residues. Germline values: CDR1 MDHEN, CDR2 SYDVKM. Losses at the gene ends were 8 bases for V and 4 bases for J; bases not matched to a gene: 9. CDR3 in DNA: TGTGCCAGCGGGACAACAGGGGGGACCACTGAAGCTTTCTTT. It codes for CASGTTGGTTEAFF.

This chain links TRBV10-2 with TRBJ2-6; TRBD2 matches at 7 bases. Per germline, CDR1 WSHSY and CDR2 SAAADI. V trimming: 0 bases; J trimming: 3 bases; junction bases outside the gene matches: 5. CDR3 length: 17 amino acids. This CDR3 reads CASSESGTTHGANVLTF. The CDR3 nucleotides are TGCGCCAGCAGTGAGTCGGGGACTACTCATGGGGCCAACGTCCTGACTTTC.

V is TRBV19 and J is TRBJ2-7; no clear D gene. This CDR3 is 13 amino acids long. Per germline, CDR1 LNHDA and CDR2 SQIVND (reference sequence). V shed 4 bases and J shed 3 bases, with 10 bases lying between them. Here the CDR3 reads CASSNRTVYEQYF. Written as DNA, the CDR3 is TGTGCCAGTAGTAATCGGACGGTCTACGAGCAGTACTTC. Drawing the rest from reference TRBV19 and TRBJ2-7, the complete variable domain is DGGITQSPKYLFRKEGQNVTLSCEQNLNHDAMYWYRQDPGQGLRLIYYSQIVNDFQKGDIAEGYSVSREKKESFPLTVTSAQKNPTAFYLCASSNRTVYEQYFGPGTRLTVT.

V is TRBV7-2 and J is TRBJ2-1, with TRBD2 identical over 12 bases. The CDR3 is 16 residues long. CDR1 and CDR2 from the germline V gene are SGHTA and FQGNSA. V trimming: 5 bases; J trimming: 3 bases; junction bases outside the gene matches: 5. The CDR3: CASSIPGLAGYNEQFF. In DNA form, the CDR3 reads TGTGCCAGCAGCATACCGGGACTAGCGGGCTACAATGAGCAGTTCTTC.

J is TRBJ2-5 and V is TRBV7-9, with TRBD1 matching 8 bases. The CDR3 is 15 amino acids. V lost 5 bases, J lost 5 bases, and 10 bases stayed unmatched. Germline V gives CDR1 SEHNR, CDR2 FQNEAQ (reference sequence). The CDR3 loop reads CASSHNGQGTETQYF. The CDR3 DNA reads as TGTGCCAGCAGCCATAATGGACAGGGTACGGAGACCCAGTACTTC.

The chain carries TRBV19 and TRBJ2-7; 12 bases match TRBD1. V was clipped by 3 bases and J by 5 bases; unmatched bases: 8. The CDR3 runs to 16 residues. Germline CDR1 is LNHDA and CDR2 is SQIVND (reference sequence). The CDR3 region has the DNA TGTGCCAGTAGTATTCTGCTGGGACAGGGGGCCCACGAGCAGTACTTC. Residues: CASSILLGQGAHEQYF. Looking up the rest from reference TRBV19 and TRBJ2-7 gives the full variable domain: DGGITQSPKYLFRKEGQNVTLSCEQNLNHDAMYWYRQDPGQGLRLIYYSQIVNDFQKGDIAEGYSVSREKKESFPLTVTSAQKNPTAFYLCASSILLGQGAHEQYFGPGTRLTVT.

V usage is TRBV10-1 and J usage is TRBJ2-3; D gene uncertain. V shed 0 bases and J shed 3 bases, with 7 bases lying between them. This CDR3 contains 14 residues. Looked up from germline, CDR1 is WNHNN and CDR2 is SYGVQD (reference sequence). CDR3 nucleotides: TGCGCCAGCAGTGAGTCGCACAGAACAGATACGCAGTATTTT. It yields the protein CASSESHRTDTQYF.

The CDR3 region is CASSLTFQGHQPQHF. The CDR3 coding sequence is TGTGCCAGCAGTCTTACCTTCCAGGGACATCAGCCCCAGCATTTT. V is TRBV6-5 and J is TRBJ1-5; a weak D match, TRBD1 (5 bases). Per germline, CDR1 MNHEY and CDR2 SVGAGI. This CDR3 region has 15 residues. V lost 5 bases and J 5 bases, leaving 16 bases between the germline ends.

The V gene is TRBV7-6, the J gene TRBJ2-2, with 10 bases aligning to TRBD2. The CDR3 spans 17 residues. Germline V gene data show CDR1 as SGHVS and CDR2 as FNYEAQ. The V gene end was trimmed by 2 bases and the J gene end by 6 bases; junction bases not matched to a gene: 9. The CDR3 spells CASSLLLAGAGAGELFF. CDR3 coding DNA: TGTGCCAGCAGCTTACTTCTAGCGGGAGCGGGAGCCGGGGAGCTGTTTTTT.

The J gene is TRBJ2-1, the V gene TRBV5-1, with no clear D. The germline gives CDR1 SGHRS, CDR2 YFSETQ. The CDR3 loop spans 13 amino acids. V was cut by 0 bases and J by 11 bases, with 12 bases left in between. The CDR3, as DNA: TGCGCCAGCAGCTTGGAGGGTGCGGTAAAGCAGTTCTTC. Amino acids: CASSLEGAVKQFF.

CDR3: CASSPRLAGGQIYNEQFF. Written as DNA, the CDR3 is TGTGCCAGCAGCCCGAGACTAGCGGGGGGGCAAATATACAATGAGCAGTTCTTC. The rearrangement uses TRBV7-6 and TRBJ2-1; 14 bases are a match to TRBD2. This CDR3 has 18 residues. The germline CDR1 and CDR2 sequences are SGHVS and FNYEAQ. After removal of 5 bases from V and 4 bases from J, the junction contained 10 bases not matched to a gene.

The rearrangement uses TRBV9 and TRBJ2-2; TRBD2 aligns across 10 bases. Unmatched junction bases numbered 10, after V lost 3 bases and J lost 2 bases. This CDR3 contains 18 residues. Germline V lookup: CDR1 SGDLS, CDR2 YYNGEE. CDR3 bases: TGTGCCAGCAGCGAGGCCCCCAGCGGGAGGGTAAACACCGGGGAGCTGTTTTTT. Encoded protein: CASSEAPSGRVNTGELFF.